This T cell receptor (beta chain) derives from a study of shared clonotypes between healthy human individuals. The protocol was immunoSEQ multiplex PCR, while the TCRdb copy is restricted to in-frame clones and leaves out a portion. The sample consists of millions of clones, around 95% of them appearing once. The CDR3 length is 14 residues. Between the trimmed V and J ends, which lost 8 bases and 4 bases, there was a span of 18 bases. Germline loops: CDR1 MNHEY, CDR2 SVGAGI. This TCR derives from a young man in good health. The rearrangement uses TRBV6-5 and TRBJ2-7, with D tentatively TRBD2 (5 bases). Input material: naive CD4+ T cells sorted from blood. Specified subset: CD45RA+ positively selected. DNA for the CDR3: TGTGCCAGCGTGGAAGGACTCTTGTCATACGAGCAGTACTTC. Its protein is CASVEGLLSYEQYF.